These 24 T cell receptor beta chains originate from one sample sequenced in a study of blood T cell repertoires in COVID-19. Assay: immunoSEQ multiplex PCR; the TCRdb copy retains only in-frame clones and omits some. The sample gives a few hundred thousand clones, about 88% of which show up once; around 3% is in the top ten. Material: peripheral blood. The source of these receptors is a man aged 55 to 70 with acute or convalescent COVID-19.

This sequence joins TRBV28 and TRBJ2-7; the match to TRBD1 covers 9 bases. In germline, CDR1 is MDHEN, CDR2 SYDVKM. V was pared by 6 bases and J by 7 bases, with 10 bases of the junction left unmatched. The CDR3 runs 14 residues. CDR3 sequence: CASSSGTGPKEQYF. The DNA for the CDR3 is TGTGCCAGCAGCTCCGGGACAGGGCCTAAGGAGCAGTACTTC.

The chain uses TRBV2 and TRBJ2-5, with TRBD2 matching over 10 bases. The CDR3 spans 16 residues. V trimming: 6 bases; J trimming: 4 bases; junction bases outside the gene matches: 11. From germline, CDR1 is SNHLY and CDR2 FYNNEI. The CDR3 DNA sequence: TGTGCCAGCAGGACGAGCGGGGGGGCCGGGAGAGAGACCCAGTACTTC. Protein: CASRTSGGAGRETQYF.

Comments on this clone: The sample carries other DNA sequences with the same CDR3. V usage is TRBV7-8 and J usage is TRBJ1-1, with D possibly being TRBD1 (5 bases). This CDR3 spans 13 amino acids. Trimming cost V 5 bases and J 4 bases, with 11 bases left between them. CDR1 SGHVS and CDR2 FQNEAQ come from the germline V gene. The DNA for the CDR3 is TGTGCCAGCAGCCGGCGGGGGGGCACTGAAGCTTTCTTT. This sequence encodes CASSRRGGTEAFF.

The chain employs TRBV7-2 and TRBJ2-7, with D maybe TRBD2 (5 bases). Trimming removed 1 base at V and 3 bases at J, with 10 bases between. CDR1 SGHTA and CDR2 FQGNSA come from the germline V gene. The CDR3 totals 14 residues. CDR3 amino acids: CASSLGEYVYEQYF. In DNA form, the CDR3 reads TGTGCCAGCAGCTTAGGGGAGTACGTCTACGAGCAGTACTTC.

V is TRBV7-2 and J is TRBJ2-1; D is perhaps TRBD2 (5 bases). Per germline, CDR1 SGHTA and CDR2 FQGNSA. This CDR3 spans 14 amino acids. V was clipped by 5 bases and J by 6 bases, with 14 bases between them. CDR3: CASSPGVRGNEQFF. CDR3 DNA: TGTGCCAGCAGCCCTGGGGTCCGGGGCAATGAGCAGTTCTTC.

The V and J genes are TRBV29-1 and TRBJ2-2, with D possibly matching TRBD2 (6 bases). Germline V gene lookup returns CDR1 SQVTM and CDR2 ANQGSEA. The CDR3 consists of 16 residues. Trimming removed 4 bases at V and 2 bases at J, with 17 bases between. The CDR3 protein is CSVGGAWGKNTGELFF. The DNA of the CDR3 is TGCAGCGTTGGCGGGGCGTGGGGGAAAAACACCGGGGAGCTGTTTTTT.

For the CDR3, the DNA is TGTGCCAGCAGTGAACCGGGACAGGGGACAAGTGGGCAGTACTTC. It encodes CASSEPGQGTSGQYF. This sequence joins TRBV25-1 and TRBJ2-7; TRBD1 aligns across 10 bases. The junction had 10 bases not matched to a gene; V was cut back by 2 bases and J by 9 bases. The CDR3 length is 15 residues. Germline V lookup: CDR1 MGHDK, CDR2 SYGVNS.

The V call is TRBV9, the J call TRBJ2-7, with D maybe TRBD2 (5 bases). Germline values: CDR1 SGDLS, CDR2 YYNGEE. CDR3 length: 13 residues. The V end lost 0 bases, the J end lost 6 bases, and 10 bases lay between the germline ends. The CDR3 loop reads CASSVGAEGEQYF. DNA of the CDR3: TGTGCCAGCAGCGTAGGCGCAGAGGGCGAGCAGTACTTC.

The V call is TRBV28, the J call TRBJ1-1, with 7 nucleotides matching TRBD1. With 4 bases clipped from V and 1 base from J, the junction kept 9 bases outside the gene matches. The CDR3 totals 16 residues. CDR1 MDHEN and CDR2 SYDVKM come from the germline V gene. CDR3 DNA sequence: TGTGCCAGCAGTTCCATACAGGGGAGGAGGAACACTGAAGCTTTCTTT. Translated, it gives CASSSIQGRRNTEAFF.

The chain links TRBV11-2 to TRBJ2-7; TRBD1 matches at 8 bases. CDR3 length: 16 residues. The germline V gene encodes CDR1 SGHAT and CDR2 FQNNGV. Losses at the gene ends were 0 bases for V and 2 bases for J; bases not matched to a gene: 6. The CDR3 coding sequence is TGTGCCAGCAGCTTAGAAGCGGCAGGGGGCACCTACGAGCAGTACTTC. It encodes CASSLEAAGGTYEQYF.

This rearrangement joins TRBV2 to TRBJ2-3, with TRBD2 matching over 7 bases. The CDR3 extends over 15 amino acids. The germline V gene has CDR1 SNHLY and CDR2 FYNNEI. V gave up 10 bases and J gave up 2 bases; unmatched junction bases: 12. Here the CDR3 reads CATRAGGDPTDTQYF. The CDR3 DNA sequence: TGTGCCACCCGAGCTGGGGGGGACCCCACAGATACGCAGTATTTT. The variable domain in full, with the rest retrieved from reference TRBV2 and TRBJ2-3, is EPEVTQTPSHQVTQMGQEVILRCVPISNHLYFYWYRQILGQKVEFLVSFYNNEISEKSEIFDDQFSVERPDGSNFTLKIRSTKLEDSAMYFCATRAGGDPTDTQYFGPGTRLTVL.

This clone was detected only once. The chain carries TRBV5-4 and TRBJ2-5; possibly TRBD2 for D (6 bases). The CDR3 spans 16 residues. Per the germline V gene, CDR1 is SGHNT and CDR2 is YYREEE (reference sequence). Trimming took 3 bases from V and 8 from J, leaving 23 bases between them. The CDR3 is CASSSVSGGRHVTQYF. The DNA of the CDR3 is TGTGCCAGCAGCTCTGTTAGTGGAGGGCGTCATGTAACCCAGTACTTC.

This clone is a singleton in its sample. This rearrangement joins TRBV7-2 to TRBJ2-5; TRBD1 aligns across 7 bases. After removal of 5 bases from V and 8 bases from J, the junction contained 8 bases not matched to a gene. Germline V gives CDR1 SGHTA, CDR2 FQGNSA. The CDR3 spans 13 residues. CDR3 in amino acids: CASSLGQLETQYF. DNA for the CDR3: TGTGCCAGCAGCCTGGGACAGTTAGAAACCCAGTACTTC.

This clone showed up just once. This sequence joins TRBV3-1 (or the pseudogene TRBV3-2) and TRBJ2-3, with 7 nucleotides matching TRBD2. Germline V gives CDR1 LGHDT, CDR2 YNNKEL (reference sequence). V shed 3 bases and J 0 bases; nucleotides not matched to a gene: 9. The length of the CDR3 is 17 residues. The CDR3 spells CASSQPPGRGSTDTQYF. The CDR3, as DNA: TGTGCCAGCAGCCAGCCCCCGGGGCGGGGGAGCACAGATACGCAGTATTTT.

The chain employs TRBV6-5 and TRBJ2-3, with 8 nucleotides matching TRBD2. Germline V gene data show CDR1 as MNHEY and CDR2 as SVGAGI. Losses at the gene ends were 4 bases for V and 4 bases for J; bases not matched to a gene: 4. The CDR3 is 14 residues long. CDR3 sequence (DNA): TGTGCCAGCAGTTGGCGGACTAGCCCAGATACGCAGTATTTT. Translation gives CASSWRTSPDTQYF.

The rearrangement links TRBV2 to TRBJ1-2; D not certain. The CDR3 has 13 amino acids. V lost 7 bases and J lost 4, with 13 bases in between. Germline loops: CDR1 SNHLY, CDR2 FYNNEI. This chain's CDR3 is CASTGSPAYGYTF. The CDR3 nucleotides are TGTGCCAGCACAGGTTCTCCTGCCTATGGCTACACCTTC.

V and J are TRBV5-1 and TRBJ2-2, with 7 nucleotides matching TRBD1. Per germline, CDR1 SGHRS and CDR2 YFSETQ. This CDR3 spans 15 amino acids. V trimming: 0 bases; J trimming: 4 bases; junction bases outside the gene matches: 3. CDR3 DNA: TGCGCCAGCAGCTTGGATAGGGGGCCCACCGGGGAGCTGTTTTTT. Translation: CASSLDRGPTGELFF.

The chain combines TRBV11-2 with TRBJ1-2; D call uncertain. CDR1 and CDR2 (germline): SGHAT, FQNNGV. CDR3 length: 13 residues. V was shortened by 3 bases and J by 3 bases, with 8 bases between the two germline ends. The CDR3 is CASSFANDYGYTF. The CDR3 coding sequence is TGTGCCAGCAGCTTCGCTAACGACTATGGCTACACCTTC.

The chain uses TRBV28 and TRBJ1-6, with unresolved D. Germline V gives CDR1 MDHEN, CDR2 SYDVKM. CDR3 size: 17 residues. V lost 6 bases to trimming and J lost 0 bases, with 15 bases between them. CDR3: CASRLPIGSSYNSPLHF. CDR3 DNA: TGTGCCAGCAGGTTACCTATTGGGAGCTCCTATAATTCACCCCTCCACTTT.

The chain combines TRBV5-1 with TRBJ1-4, with TRBD1 matching over 9 bases. The CDR3 is made up of 17 amino acids. Germline V CDR1 and CDR2: SGHRS, YFSETQ. The V and J ends lost 4 bases and 0 bases, in that order; junction bases with no gene match: 7. For the CDR3, the DNA is TGCGCCAGCAGCGACGGACAGGGGTTCTCAACTAATGAAAAACTGTTTTTT. Its protein product is CASSDGQGFSTNEKLFF.

The V call is TRBV10-2, the J call TRBJ1-1, with D perhaps matching TRBD1 (5 bases). CDR1 and CDR2 from the germline V gene are WSHSY and SAAADI. The CDR3 length is 14 residues. Between the trimmed V and J ends, which lost 8 bases and 1 base, there was a span of 14 bases. The CDR3 protein is CASGRGGENTEAFF. Here the CDR3 DNA reads TGCGCCAGCGGGCGTGGGGGGGAGAACACTGAAGCTTTCTTT.

The chain recombines TRBV19 with TRBJ1-5; TRBD1 matches at 7 bases. Germline V gene lookup returns CDR1 LNHDA and CDR2 SQIVND (reference sequence). The V and J ends lost 8 bases and 2 bases, in that order; junction bases with no gene match: 9. The CDR3 extends over 15 amino acids. The CDR3 sequence: CASESQGIGNQPQHF. The CDR3 bases are TGTGCCAGTGAATCACAGGGGATCGGCAATCAGCCCCAGCATTTT. The variable domain in full, with the rest retrieved from reference TRBV19 and TRBJ1-5, is DGGITQSPKYLFRKEGQNVTLSCEQNLNHDAMYWYRQDPGQGLRLIYYSQIVNDFQKGDIAEGYSVSREKKESFPLTVTSAQKNPTAFYLCASESQGIGNQPQHFGDGTRLSIL.

The chain combines TRBV7-2 with TRBJ2-1; no definite D call. Trimming took off 1 base at V and 6 bases at J, with 13 bases between the two ends. The CDR3 has 15 amino acids. Germline V gene sequence: CDR1 SGHTA, CDR2 FQGNSA. As DNA, the CDR3 is TGTGCCAGCAGCTTAGACGGTCTACCAGGCAATGAGCAGTTCTTC. Protein sequence: CASSLDGLPGNEQFF. Variable domain in full (rest from reference TRBV7-2 and TRBJ2-1): GAGVSQSPSNKVTEKGKDVELRCDPISGHTALYWYRQSLGQGLEFLIYFQGNSAPDKSGLPSDRFSAERTGGSVSTLTIQRTQQEDSAVYLCASSLDGLPGNEQFFGPGTRLTVL.

CDR3 loop: CASSPMDRGGEKLFF. The CDR3 DNA reads as TGTGCCAGCAGCCCGATGGACAGGGGGGGGGAAAAACTGTTTTTT. This chain links TRBV14 with TRBJ1-4; 10 positions match TRBD1. Germline assignment: CDR1 SGHDN and CDR2 FVKESK. The trim removed 4 bases at V and 8 bases at J, leaving 7 bases unmatched. The length of the CDR3 is 15 residues.